This T cell receptor beta chain derives from a study of shared clonotypes between healthy human individuals. The CDR3 length is 13 residues. V lost 3 bases, J lost 8 bases, and 3 bases stayed unmatched. Germline CDR1 MNHEY, CDR2 SMNVEV (reference sequence). Naive CD8 cells lacked CD45RO and underwent positive selection for CCR7, leaving out terminally differentiated effector memory CD45RA+ cells. The repertoire was sequenced with immunoSEQ multiplex PCR; TCRdb's copy has only in-frame clones and lacks some. The table has a few hundred thousand clones, around 95% seen once. Specimen: naive CD8+ T cells sorted from blood. The chain joins TRBV27 to TRBJ1-2; 10 nucleotides align to TRBD1. This clonotype originated in a woman in her twenties or thirties in good health. CDR3 protein: CASSFGTGEGYTF. The CDR3 bases are TGTGCCAGCAGTTTTGGGACAGGGGAGGGCTACACCTTC.